Presented here are 14 T cell receptor beta chains from one specimen sequenced in a study of T cell responses to AZD1222 COVID-19 vaccine. Clones were read by immunoSEQ multiplex PCR, and TCRdb kept only the in-frame ones, dropping some. The sample includes 95,000 to 150,000 clones, 90% to 95% seen only once; the top ten take around 5.1%. The specimen comprised peripheral blood, sampled 28 days after the second AZD1222 dose. These receptors all stem from an adult who received the AZD1222 COVID-19 vaccine.

This clone was seen only a few times. The V gene is TRBV9, the J gene TRBJ2-1; TRBD2 aligns across 9 bases. The CDR3 is 15 residues long. CDR1 is SGDLS, CDR2 YYNGEE, per germline. Losses at the gene ends were 2 bases for V and 7 bases for J; bases not matched to a gene: 7. The CDR3 DNA reads as TGTGCCAGCAGCGTCGGCGGGAGGGCCGAGAATGAGCAGTTCTTC. Residues: CASSVGGRAENEQFF.

This chain joins TRBV7-9 and TRBJ2-2, with 9 nucleotides matching TRBD2. The CDR3 consists of 19 residues. J lost 3 bases, V lost 5 bases, and 16 bases had no gene match. Germline CDR1 and CDR2: SEHNR and FQNEAQ (reference sequence). For the CDR3, the DNA is TGTGCCAGCAGCCGTTTGAAGACTAGCGGAGAACCCGACACCGGGGAGCTGTTTTTT. This translates into CASSRLKTSGEPDTGELFF.

The V and J genes are TRBV27 and TRBJ2-1; TRBD1 matches at 9 bases. V lost 5 bases, J lost 7 bases, and 9 bases stayed unmatched. The germline CDR1 and CDR2 sequences are MNHEY and SMNVEV (reference sequence). The CDR3 has 15 residues. The DNA for the CDR3 is TGTGCCAGCAGTGGCCCACAGGGGGCGGAAAATGAGCAGTTCTTC. Its protein is CASSGPQGAENEQFF.

The chain is built from TRBV13 and TRBJ1-2; TRBD1 aligns across 7 bases. Unmatched junction bases numbered 13, after V lost 4 bases and J lost 8 bases. Germline loops: CDR1 PRHDT, CDR2 FYEKMQ (reference sequence). The CDR3 length is 15 residues. The CDR3 sequence: CASSYGTVSLSGYTF. CDR3 nucleotide sequence: TGTGCCAGCAGCTACGGGACAGTCTCTCTGAGCGGCTACACCTTC. Supplemented by reference TRBV13 and TRBJ1-2, the full variable domain reads AAGVIQSPRHLIKEKRETATLKCYPIPRHDTVYWYQQGPGQDPQFLISFYEKMQSDKGSIPDRFSAQQFSDYHSELNMSSLELGDSALYFCASSYGTVSLSGYTFGSGTRLTVV.

The rearrangement joins TRBV27 to TRBJ2-3; D is uncertain. Trimming left V 5 bases short and J 0 bases short, with 9 bases between. The CDR3 is made up of 14 amino acids. Germline V gene lookup returns CDR1 MNHEY and CDR2 SMNVEV (reference sequence). This CDR3 reads CASSEDGSTDTQYF. CDR3 nucleotide sequence: TGTGCCAGCAGTGAGGATGGTAGCACAGATACGCAGTATTTT.

This chain links TRBV5-1 with TRBJ2-2; D gene uncertain. The CDR3 spans 16 residues. The germline gives CDR1 SGHRS, CDR2 YFSETQ. Trimming removed 0 bases from V and 1 base from J, with 10 bases in between. CDR3 sequence reads: CASSLDVRQNTGELFF. The DNA of the CDR3 is TGCGCCAGCAGCTTGGACGTCCGACAGAACACCGGGGAGCTGTTTTTT.

The count of this clone is one. The rearrangement joins TRBV5-6 to TRBJ1-2, with D possibly TRBD1 on 5 matching bases. Germline values: CDR1 SGHDT, CDR2 YYEEEE. The V end lost 0 bases, the J end lost 0 bases, and 15 bases lay between the germline ends. The CDR3 length is 17 residues. The CDR3 coding sequence is TGTGCCAGCAGCTTGGTGCTTGGTGGGGGATCTAACTATGGCTACACCTTC. This translates into CASSLVLGGGSNYGYTF.

This chain connects TRBV7-8 to TRBJ2-1; D remains ambiguous. This CDR3 spans 11 amino acids. Germline CDR1 and CDR2: SGHVS and FQNEAQ. V was clipped by 5 bases and J by 11 bases, with 10 bases between them. CDR3: CASSRRVKQFF. DNA of the CDR3: TGTGCCAGCAGCCGTAGGGTTAAGCAGTTCTTC.

This chain uses TRBV7-3 with TRBJ2-2; D tentatively reads TRBD1 or TRBD2 (5 bases each). The CDR3 covers 18 residues. V lost 2 bases and J 6 bases, leaving 22 bases between the germline ends. CDR1 SGHTA and CDR2 FQGTGA come from the germline V gene. The CDR3 spells CASSLQPSAPRGSGELFF. The CDR3 bases are TGTGCCAGCAGCTTACAACCGTCAGCTCCCCGGGGCTCCGGGGAGCTGTTTTTT.

The chain recombines TRBV6-2 or TRBV6-3 with TRBJ2-1; 8 bases line up with TRBD2. Unmatched junction bases numbered 10, after V lost 5 bases and J lost 4 bases. CDR1 and CDR2 (germline): MNHEY, SVGEGT. The CDR3 sequence is 16 residues long. The CDR3 loop reads CASSENSGDAYNEQFF. The DNA for the CDR3 is TGTGCCAGCAGTGAGAATAGCGGGGACGCATACAATGAGCAGTTCTTC.

V usage is TRBV5-6 and J usage is TRBJ2-7; D call uncertain. The ends were cut back, 4 bases at V and 3 bases at J, with 14 bases in the middle. Germline values: CDR1 SGHDT, CDR2 YYEEEE. The CDR3 length is 14 residues. DNA for the CDR3: TGTGCCAGCAGCCTGGGAAGTACGGACTACGAGCAGTACTTC. As protein: CASSLGSTDYEQYF.

The chain couples TRBV28 to TRBJ1-2, with D perhaps matching TRBD1 (5 bases). The CDR3 is 13 residues long. Germline loops: CDR1 MDHEN, CDR2 SYDVKM. The V end was cut by 2 bases, the J end by 8 bases, with 12 bases between. This CDR3 reads CASSLGGRWGYTF. The DNA of the CDR3 is TGTGCCAGCAGTTTAGGGGGGAGATGGGGCTACACCTTC.

This clone came up once. CDR3 protein: CASSQLPGHTDEAFF. For the CDR3, the DNA is TGTGCCAGCAGCCAACTCCCGGGACACACCGATGAAGCTTTCTTT. The chain recombines TRBV6-5 with TRBJ1-1, with a weak D call TRBD1 (6 bases). The CDR3 extends over 15 amino acids. V dropped 6 bases and J dropped 7 bases, with 21 bases sitting between them. Germline CDR1 and CDR2: MNHEY and SVGAGI.

This clone appeared a few times. The gene calls are TRBV7-2 and TRBJ2-2; D not certain. V was trimmed by 5 bases and J by 3 bases, leaving 19 bases between them. The V gene's germline CDR1 is SGHTA and CDR2 FQGNSA. CDR3 length: 17 amino acids. The CDR3 is CASSVPLFERDTGELFF. CDR3 DNA sequence: TGTGCCAGCAGCGTACCCCTCTTCGAGCGCGACACCGGGGAGCTGTTTTTT.